The 32 T cell receptor beta chains listed next were all sequenced from one sample in a study of T cell repertoires in cytomegalovirus infection. No antigen has been identified for these receptors. TCRdb fed the reads into MiXCR, producing one record per CDR3 protein. The data show some 900,000 distinct CDR3 sequences, less than 35% seen once. This specimen consisted of cultured CD8+ T cells from PBMCs, obtained from culture after CMV antigen stimulation. These receptors were obtained from a human donor in good health (CMV status not recorded). Some clones in this sample may be carry-over from other donors' samples.

This clonotype was observed a single time. This chain uses TRBV12-3 or TRBV12-4 with TRBJ1-2, with D perhaps matching TRBD1 (5 bases). Trimming cost V 6 bases and J 4 bases, with 12 bases left between them. The CDR3 contains 13 residues. CDR3 sequence: CASRQGRLYGYTF. DNA for the CDR3: TGTGCCAGCAGGCAGGGACGGCTCTATGGCTACACCTTC.

This clonotype was observed at least ten times. This chain uses TRBV12-3 or TRBV12-4 with TRBJ1-5, with D hard to call. V was clipped by 3 bases and J by 3 bases, with 9 bases between them. The CDR3 consists of 14 residues. The CDR3 loop reads CASSFLGPNQPQHF. The CDR3 DNA reads as TGTGCCAGCAGTTTCCTGGGCCCCAATCAGCCCCAGCATTTT.

The chain recombines TRBV11-2 with TRBJ2-4, with 14 bases identical to TRBD2. CDR3 length equals 18 residues. With 3 bases clipped from V and 1 base from J, the junction kept 5 bases outside the gene matches. Germline V gene sequence: CDR1 SGHAT, CDR2 FQNNGV. The CDR3 DNA sequence: TGTGCCAGCAGCTTTTGGACTAGCGGGGGGAAGGCCAAAAACATTCAGTACTTC. Residues: CASSFWTSGGKAKNIQYF.

V is TRBV7-2 and J is TRBJ2-1; D gene uncertain. This CDR3 contains 13 residues. CDR1 and CDR2 (germline): SGHTA, FQGNSA. V was pared by 4 bases and J by 7 bases, with 11 bases between. The CDR3 coding sequence is TGTGCCAGCAGCTCACTCGGTAGGAATGAGCAGTTCTTC. It yields the protein CASSSLGRNEQFF. The full variable domain, in which reference TRBV7-2 and TRBJ2-1 provide the parts outside the CDR3, is GAGVSQSPSNKVTEKGKDVELRCDPISGHTALYWYRQSLGQGLEFLIYFQGNSAPDKSGLPSDRFSAERTGGSVSTLTIQRTQQEDSAVYLCASSSLGRNEQFFGPGTRLTVL.

Comments on this clonotype: The junction differs from germline at one of its ends, possibly a read error. This chain connects TRBV7-4 to TRBJ2-3; 9 bases align to TRBD1. Germline loops: CDR1 SGHVT, CDR2 SQSDAQ. This CDR3 is built from 15 residues. The CDR3 region has the DNA TGTGCCAGCACCTTAGGGACAGGGTGGCTAGATACGCAGTATTTT. It specifies CASTLGTGWLDTQYF.

The chain couples TRBV19 to TRBJ2-3, with D perhaps TRBD1 (6 bases). The CDR3 totals 13 residues. V lost 5 bases and J 4 bases, leaving 10 bases between the germline ends. Germline V CDR1 and CDR2: LNHDA, SQIVND (reference sequence). The CDR3 spells CASSPGAPDTQYF. The CDR3 bases are TGTGCCAGTAGTCCAGGGGCCCCAGATACGCAGTATTTT.

The chain uses TRBV27 and TRBJ2-7, with D tentatively TRBD1 or TRBD2 (5 bases each). This CDR3 is built from 14 residues. Germline CDR1 is MNHEY and CDR2 is SMNVEV (reference sequence). Trimming stripped 6 bases from V and 2 bases from J, with 14 bases between. The CDR3 bases are TGTGCCAGCAGGCTCCGGGGACCGACCTACGAGCAGTACTTC. It encodes CASRLRGPTYEQYF.

The rearrangement links TRBV6-1 to TRBJ2-1, with 8 bases aligning to TRBD1. Germline V gene sequence: CDR1 MNHNS, CDR2 SASEGT. This CDR3 has 16 amino acids. The junction had 7 bases not matched to a gene; V was cut back by 3 bases and J by 3 bases. The CDR3 DNA is TGTGCCAGCAGTGAGACAGGGGACCAACGCTACAATGAGCAGTTCTTC. It codes for CASSETGDQRYNEQFF.

The rearrangement uses TRBV9 and TRBJ2-1; D gene ambiguous. V lost 0 bases and J 0 bases, leaving 7 bases between the germline ends. The V gene's germline CDR1 is SGDLS and CDR2 YYNGEE. This CDR3 is 15 amino acids long. The CDR3: CASSVDQSSYNEQFF. The CDR3 bases are TGTGCCAGCAGCGTAGACCAGAGCTCCTACAATGAGCAGTTCTTC.

J is TRBJ2-5 and V is TRBV12-5; D is perhaps TRBD2 (6 bases). V lost 2 bases and J 5 bases, leaving 15 bases between the germline ends. This CDR3 is 15 amino acids long. Germline V gene data show CDR1 as LGHNT and CDR2 as FRNRAP. The CDR3 DNA is TGTGCTAGTGGTTTGTGGGAGGTGTATTCGGAGACCCAGTACTTC. Protein: CASGLWEVYSETQYF.

Ten or more counts support this clonotype. The chain couples TRBV12-3 or TRBV12-4 to TRBJ2-3; D may be TRBD1 or TRBD2 (5 bases each). Trimming left V 5 bases short and J 5 bases short, with 14 bases between. The CDR3 totals 14 residues. CDR3 DNA: TGTGCCAGCAGTGGGGACCGGCGGAGAGATACGCAGTATTTT. As protein: CASSGDRRRDTQYF.

This clonotype showed up just a few times. V and J are TRBV7-9 and TRBJ1-5; D not certain. From germline, CDR1 is SEHNR and CDR2 FQNEAQ (reference sequence). Trimming left V 0 bases short and J 5 bases short, with 8 bases between. The CDR3 sequence is 14 residues long. This CDR3 is CASSLATQYQPQHF. Here the CDR3 DNA reads TGTGCCAGCAGCTTAGCGACACAATATCAGCCCCAGCATTTT.

A word on this clonotype: This clone may be a read error of a much larger clone one base away. V and J are TRBV7-2 and TRBJ2-1, with 8 bases that match TRBD2. Germline V gene lookup returns CDR1 SGHTA and CDR2 FQGNSA. This CDR3 contains 15 residues. This CDR3 is CANSFRGGSYNEQFF. The CDR3 DNA follows: TGTGCCAACAGCTTCCGGGGGGGTTCCTACAATGAGCAGTTCTTC.

This clonotype was recorded a few times. The chain employs TRBV7-9 and TRBJ2-2; weak D call: TRBD1 (6 bases). The CDR3 loop spans 17 amino acids. The germline V gene has CDR1 SEHNR and CDR2 FQNEAQ (reference sequence). Trimming pared 4 bases from V and 1 base from J, leaving 16 bases between. CDR3 nucleotides: TGTGCCAGCAGCTCCGCCCGGGACATACTGAACACCGGGGAGCTGTTTTTT. Protein product: CASSSARDILNTGELFF.

This clonotype has just a few counts. The rearrangement uses TRBV5-1 and TRBJ2-5, with a tentative D call TRBD1 (6 bases). Germline V gene lookup returns CDR1 SGHRS and CDR2 YFSETQ. The V end was cut by 3 bases, the J end by 1 base, with 13 bases between. The CDR3 is 15 residues long. The CDR3: CASSWTDRAQETQYF. CDR3 nucleotides: TGCGCCAGCAGCTGGACGGACAGAGCCCAAGAGACCCAGTACTTC.

This clonotype has more than one count but fewer than ten. This rearrangement joins TRBV27 to TRBJ2-2; TRBD2 aligns across 10 bases. CDR3 length equals 18 residues. Looked up from germline, CDR1 is MNHEY and CDR2 is SMNVEV (reference sequence). Trimming took 1 base from V and 0 from J; bases not matched to a gene: 5. Here the CDR3 DNA reads TGTGCCAGCAGTTTATTGGCTAGCGGGGGCCCGAACACCGGGGAGCTGTTTTTT. Its protein product is CASSLLASGGPNTGELFF.

The V and J genes are TRBV10-3 and TRBJ1-4; unclear D gene. Germline V CDR1 and CDR2: ENHRY, SYGVKD. This CDR3 comprises 13 residues. Trimming pared 2 bases from V and 8 bases from J, leaving 9 bases between. CDR3 DNA: TGTGCCATCAGTGAGGGCGGTTGGGAAAAACTGTTTTTT. Translation: CAISEGGWEKLFF.

The chain links TRBV7-9 to TRBJ2-7; 9 bases map to TRBD1. V dropped 6 bases and J dropped 3; count of bases not matched to a gene: 12. The CDR3 covers 16 residues. From germline, CDR1 is SEHNR and CDR2 FQNEAQ (reference sequence). CDR3 DNA sequence: TGTGCCAGCAGTTTTATCGGGGACAGGGTTTTCTACGAGCAGTACTTC. Protein sequence: CASSFIGDRVFYEQYF. The entire variable domain, with the rest obtained from reference TRBV7-9 and TRBJ2-7, is as follows: DTGVSQNPRHKITKRGQNVTFRCDPISEHNRLYWYRQTLGQGPEFLTYFQNEAQLEKSRLLSDRFSAERPKGSFSTLEIQRTEQGDSAMYLCASSFIGDRVFYEQYFGPGTRLTVT.

This clonotype was detected ten times or more. This chain connects TRBV7-2 to TRBJ2-5; 13 bases are shared with TRBD2. This CDR3 is built from 16 residues. Unmatched junction bases numbered 1, after V lost 1 base and J lost 2 bases. Per germline, CDR1 SGHTA and CDR2 FQGNSA. Here the CDR3 reads CASSLVGLAGQETQYF. CDR3 DNA: TGTGCCAGCAGCTTAGTGGGACTAGCGGGACAAGAGACCCAGTACTTC.

In its sample, this clonotype was seen a few times. This chain links TRBV7-6 with TRBJ1-6; TRBD1 might be the D (6 bases). V was shortened by 4 bases and J by 0 bases, with 10 bases between the two germline ends. This CDR3 spans 16 amino acids. The germline gives CDR1 SGHVS, CDR2 FNYEAQ. CDR3 in amino acids: CASSSSDSSYNSPLHF. DNA for the CDR3: TGTGCCAGCAGCTCTTCGGACAGCTCCTATAATTCACCCCTCCACTTT.

This clonotype was detected only a few times. The rearrangement links TRBV7-9 to TRBJ2-3; 7 bases agree with TRBD2. CDR1 SEHNR and CDR2 FQNEAQ come from the germline V gene (reference sequence). V lost 9 bases to trimming and J lost 9 bases; unmatched junction nucleotides: 18. There are 15 residues in the CDR3. The CDR3 DNA is TGTGCCAGTGGGGGGGGGGAAGCCGCGGTAAGGACGCAGTATTTT. Its protein is CASGGGEAAVRTQYF. The full variable domain, completed using reference TRBV7-9 and TRBJ2-3, is DTGVSQNPRHKITKRGQNVTFRCDPISEHNRLYWYRQTLGQGPEFLTYFQNEAQLEKSRLLSDRFSAERPKGSFSTLEIQRTEQGDSAMYLCASGGGEAAVRTQYFGPGTRLTVL.

This clonotype was counted many times. The V and J genes are TRBV24-1 and TRBJ1-2, with 7 bases matching TRBD1. There are 14 residues in the CDR3. The V and J ends lost 4 bases and 2 bases, in that order; junction bases with no gene match: 3. Germline values: CDR1 KGHDR, CDR2 SFDVKD. CDR3 in amino acids: CATSDSGQNYGYTF. The CDR3 bases are TGTGCCACCAGTGACTCGGGACAGAACTATGGCTACACCTTC.

This clonotype was seen a handful of times. The chain uses TRBV6-6 and TRBJ1-6; D is unresolved. This CDR3 has 14 amino acids. The V end was cut by 2 bases, the J end by 10 bases, with 12 bases between. Germline values: CDR1 MNHNY, CDR2 SVGAGI (reference sequence). CDR3 protein: CASSYGGVGSPLHF. The CDR3 DNA follows: TGTGCCAGCAGTTACGGCGGGGTCGGGTCACCCCTCCACTTT.

The chain combines TRBV2 with TRBJ2-3; the D gene is possibly TRBD2 (5 bases). V lost 3 bases to trimming and J lost 1 base, with 11 bases between them. The CDR3 contains 15 residues. Germline loops: CDR1 SNHLY, CDR2 FYNNEI. CDR3 in amino acids: CASSDPAVRTDTQYF. As DNA, the CDR3 is TGTGCCAGCAGTGATCCAGCGGTACGCACAGATACGCAGTATTTT.

This clonotype has only a few counts. The V call is TRBV6-6, the J call TRBJ1-5; the D gene is possibly TRBD1 (5 bases). Germline CDR1 reads MNHNY; CDR2 reads SVGAGI (reference sequence). The CDR3 has 17 amino acids. Trimming pared 2 bases from V and 0 bases from J, leaving 14 bases between. DNA for the CDR3: TGTGCCAGCAGTTACAACAGCGACAGCCATAGCAATCAGCCCCAGCATTTT. Translating it yields CASSYNSDSHSNQPQHF.

For the CDR3, the DNA is TGTGCCAGCAAGATCAGCGGGGGCGCCGTTGAGGATACGCAGTATTTT. Translated, it gives CASKISGGAVEDTQYF. The chain links TRBV2 to TRBJ2-3; 8 bases line up with TRBD2. CDR1 and CDR2 (germline): SNHLY, FYNNEI. The V gene end was trimmed by 7 bases and the J gene end by 6 bases; junction bases not matched to a gene: 15. The length of the CDR3 is 16 residues. The variable domain in full, completed from reference TRBV2 and TRBJ2-3, reads EPEVTQTPSHQVTQMGQEVILRCVPISNHLYFYWYRQILGQKVEFLVSFYNNEISEKSEIFDDQFSVERPDGSNFTLKIRSTKLEDSAMYFCASKISGGAVEDTQYFGPGTRLTVL.

The J gene is TRBJ1-6, the V gene TRBV28; TRBD1 is a possible D gene (6 bases). Trimming stripped 8 bases from V and 3 bases from J, with 11 bases between. CDR3 size: 14 residues. From germline, CDR1 is MDHEN and CDR2 SYDVKM. As DNA, the CDR3 is TGTGCCAGCGCGGGCAGGGGCTATAATTCACCCCTCCACTTT. It is translated as CASAGRGYNSPLHF. Full variable domain (remainder filled in from reference TRBV28 and TRBJ1-6): DVKVTQSSRYLVKRTGEKVFLECVQDMDHENMFWYRQDPGLGLRLIYFSYDVKMKEKGDIPEGYSVSREKKERFSLILESASTNQTSMYLCASAGRGYNSPLHFGNGTRLTVT.

The chain is built from TRBV20-1 and TRBJ2-6, with TRBD2 as a possible D gene (6 bases). The CDR3 extends over 17 amino acids. Germline CDR1 DFQATT, CDR2 SNEGSKA (reference sequence). The V and J ends lost 0 bases and 4 bases respectively, with 16 bases between them. CDR3 amino acids: CSARDLEGGAGANVLTF. The CDR3 DNA is TGCAGTGCTAGAGATCTCGAGGGCGGGGCCGGGGCCAACGTCCTGACTTTC.

The gene calls are TRBV25-1 and TRBJ1-1, with 9 bases lining up with TRBD1. This CDR3 comprises 16 residues. CDR1 is MGHDK, CDR2 SYGVNS, per germline. V shed 0 bases and J 5 bases; nucleotides not matched to a gene: 7. The CDR3 protein is CASSEYIYRGRTEAFF. CDR3 DNA sequence: TGTGCCAGCAGTGAATATATTTACAGGGGGCGAACTGAAGCTTTCTTT.

Points on this clonotype: A much bigger clone sits one base away, suggesting this may be a read error. The chain joins TRBV7-2 to TRBJ2-1; 10 bases are shared with TRBD2. The V and J ends lost 4 bases and 8 bases, in that order; junction bases with no gene match: 11. This CDR3 has 16 residues. Germline assignment: CDR1 SGHTA and CDR2 FQGNSA. CDR3 in amino acids: CTSSSLAGPLLDEQFF. CDR3 DNA: TGTACCAGCAGCTCACTAGCGGGGCCCCTGCTCGATGAGCAGTTCTTC. Based on the CDR3 plus reference TRBV7-2 and TRBJ2-1, the full variable domain is GAGVSQSPSNKVTEKGKDVELRCDPISGHTALYWYRQSLGQGLEFLIYFQGNSAPDKSGLPSDRFSAERTGGSVSTLTIQRTQQEDSAVYLCTSSSLAGPLLDEQFFGPGTRLTVL.

J is TRBJ1-2 and V is TRBV20-1; 7 bases agree with TRBD1. The CDR3 is 11 residues long. Germline CDR1 is DFQATT and CDR2 is SNEGSKA (reference sequence). The V gene end was trimmed by 2 bases and the J gene end by 12 bases; junction bases not matched to a gene: 6. Written as DNA, the CDR3 is TGCAGTGCTAGACGAGACAGGGAACACACCTTC. Translated: CSARRDREHTF.

This clonotype was detected a few times. V is TRBV28 and J is TRBJ2-2; TRBD1 matches at 9 bases. V lost 7 bases, J lost 7 bases, and 13 bases stayed unmatched. This CDR3 has 16 amino acids. Germline CDR1 is MDHEN and CDR2 is SYDVKM. The CDR3 loop reads CASNPPGTGLGGELFF. The CDR3, as DNA: TGTGCCAGCAACCCCCCCGGGACAGGGCTTGGCGGGGAGCTGTTTTTT.